This T cell receptor (beta chain) was documented in a study of T cell responses to AZD1222 COVID-19 vaccine (dated by TCRdb to the early 2020s). Background on the whole study: AZD1222 recipients whose second dose came at about 4 weeks and those whose second dose came at about 12 weeks were combined into one group, since spike-specific TCR depth and breadth did not differ between the two schedules. Trial participants were enrolled into age subgroups of 18-55, 56-69 and 70-plus years, which contained approximately 150, 28 and 58 TCR-sequenced participants, respectively. A total of 230 to 250 trial participants underwent TCR sequencing, of whom roughly 210 had received two doses of AZD1222 and approximately 25 had received two doses of the MenACWY control vaccine.

Study-wide findings and limitations: Epitopes outside the regions mutated in the B.1.351 and B.1.1.7 variants were reportedly recognized by nearly half of the unique spike-specific TCRs. Conclusions about previously exposed vaccinees are limited, since just six or seven AZD1222 recipients were seropositive for SARS-CoV-2 at baseline. A significant rise in spike-specific TCR breadth and depth was observed after two AZD1222 doses relative to day 0 and relative to MenACWY recipients. The vaccine-associated CD4 TCRs covered the entire spike protein, and the dominant responses fell in regions 160-218 and 743-854. Because no day 14 peak-response samples were available, repertoires were characterized only after the peak T cell response. The 56-69-year group was small, and its depth increase did not reach significance, likely because of low power. Participants were mostly white British and included more females than males, and it was suggested by the authors that clonal diversity may have been underestimated.

The CDR3 regions of human TCRbeta chains were analyzed by immunosequencing. The original methods were these. Repertoire TCRs were matched against a reference library of SARS-CoV-2-specific TCRs generated with the MIRA antigen-specificity platform. Breadth was defined as the fraction of unique TCRs that were SARS-CoV-2-associated. Depth was defined as the fraction of total T cells that were SARS-CoV-2-associated. Using the MIRA data, every spike-specific TCR was mapped to the spike region that the TCR reacted to and assigned to either a CD4 or a CD8 class. Log10-transformed breadth and depth values were compared by one-way ANOVA with Sidak's multiple comparisons tests. The immuneACCESS repertoire file appears here via TCRdb, limited to in-frame rearrangements. These files lack a portion of the clones; in checked studies, under half of the deficit traces to unresolved V genes, and the cause of the others is not known. That table is the source of V, J and clone size, and D and trimming were worked out from the DNA. The sample table records 150,000 or so clones; under 90% of these occur just once. The top ten hold approximately 20% of the sample.

This clone was seen just once. No cognate antigen has been identified for it. No per-base quality is available; no much larger clone lies one base away. V is shortened by 6 bases, J by 3 bases, and the region joining them spans 17 bases. Its CDR3 holds 15 amino acids, cysteine through phenylalanine. The sequence is cut down to CDR3 DNA, 45 bases in frame from base 1. Per the germline V gene (reference sequence), LNHDA is the CDR1 and SQIVND is the CDR2. The meaning of the sample's time point label: baseline before first vaccination. The vaccinee samples were drawn from two UK trials, COV001 and COV002, one of which was a single-blind randomized controlled phase 2/3 trial testing AZD1222 (ChAdOx1 nCoV-19) in healthy adults. For TCRbeta chain sequencing, PBMC samples were collected from trial participants at day 0 and at day 28 after the second dose.

The V and J segments used are TRBV19 and TRBJ1-1, with a tentative D gene TRBD1 over 5 matching bases. The sequencing here drew on peripheral blood, taken on day 0 of AZD1222 vaccination. The origin of this receptor is an adult in good health. DNA sequence: TGTGCCAGTAGCTTAGCGGGGCTTGATTACACTGAAGCTTTCTTT. This sequence encodes CASSLAGLDYTEAFF.